These 14 T cell receptor beta chains were sequenced from one sample in a study of cytomegalovirus exposure and HLA in healthy donors. It was with 60 Vbeta and 13 Jbeta primers that the PCR ran. Assay: immunoSEQ multiplex PCR; the TCRdb copy retains only in-frame clones and omits some. The data hold around 120,000 clones, with around 73% observed a single time. The material sequenced was PBMCs. These TCRs come from a human donor in good health.

The chain combines TRBV21-1 with TRBJ1-2; the table's D call, TRBD1, has no DNA check behind it. TRBV21-1 corresponds to a pseudogene. The CDR3 extends over 15 amino acids. The CDR3 region is CASSKAQGYCYGYTF. The DNA for the CDR3 is TGTGCCAGCAGCAAAGCCCAGGGATACTGTTATGGCTACACCTTC.

V is TRBV5-4 and J is TRBJ1-5, with D unresolved. The CDR3 is 16 residues long. Germline V gene data show CDR1 as SGHNT and CDR2 as YYREEE (reference sequence). Trimming removed 1 base at V and 0 bases at J, with 11 bases between. DNA of the CDR3: TGTGCCAGCAGCTTGTCCCCGGCGGATAGCAATCAGCCCCAGCATTTT. Protein sequence: CASSLSPADSNQPQHF.

This chain links TRBV2 with TRBJ2-7, with D maybe TRBD2 (6 bases). V lost 8 bases and J lost 3, with 17 bases in between. The germline V gene encodes CDR1 SNHLY and CDR2 FYNNEI. This CDR3 has 14 residues. The CDR3 reads CASGVGGQGYEQYF. CDR3 DNA: TGTGCCAGCGGGGTGGGAGGACAAGGCTACGAGCAGTACTTC.

V gene TRBV2 combines with J gene TRBJ1-2; 10 positions match TRBD1. The CDR3 totals 15 residues. J was trimmed by 6 bases and V by 5 bases; bases with no gene match: 9. Germline V gene sequence: CDR1 SNHLY, CDR2 FYNNEI. CDR3 residues: CASSRRDRGYHGYTF. CDR3 coding DNA: TGTGCCAGCAGTCGCCGGGACAGGGGCTACCATGGCTACACCTTC.

V is TRBV6-5 and J is TRBJ2-3, with 7 bases aligning to TRBD1. In germline, CDR1 is MNHEY, CDR2 SVGAGI. The V and J ends lost 6 bases and 0 bases, in that order; junction bases with no gene match: 6. CDR3 length: 15 residues. For the CDR3, the DNA is TGTGCCAGCAGGAGACAGGGCCCTAGCACAGATACGCAGTATTTT. Encoded protein: CASRRQGPSTDTQYF.

This clone was seen just once. This chain connects TRBV5-4 to TRBJ2-3; the match to TRBD1 covers 9 bases. The CDR3 spans 20 residues. CDR1 and CDR2 (germline): SGHNT, YYREEE (reference sequence). Trimming cost V 4 bases and J 3 bases; bases outside gene matches: 21. The CDR3 protein is CASSAGTGTPKRPGTDTQYF. In nucleotides, the CDR3 is TGTGCCAGCAGCGCCGGGACAGGGACCCCTAAGCGCCCCGGAACAGATACGCAGTATTTT.

V usage is TRBV6-5 and J usage is TRBJ1-5; D not certain. This CDR3 region has 13 residues. Per the germline V gene, CDR1 is MNHEY and CDR2 is SVGAGI. Trimming left V 8 bases short and J 0 bases short, with 8 bases between. CDR3 nucleotide sequence: TGTGCCAGCGGGGAGTATAGCAATCAGCCCCAGCATTTT. It translates to CASGEYSNQPQHF.

The chain carries TRBV19 and TRBJ1-5; 10 nucleotides agree with TRBD1. With V trimmed by 5 bases and J by 3 bases, 7 bases remained unmatched. The CDR3 consists of 16 residues. CDR1 LNHDA and CDR2 SQIVND come from the germline V gene (reference sequence). CDR3 in DNA: TGTGCCAGTAGTTCGGGGGACAGGGGAAACAATCAGCCCCAGCATTTT. The encoded protein is CASSSGDRGNNQPQHF. The full variable domain, completed using reference TRBV19 and TRBJ1-5, is DGGITQSPKYLFRKEGQNVTLSCEQNLNHDAMYWYRQDPGQGLRLIYYSQIVNDFQKGDIAEGYSVSREKKESFPLTVTSAQKNPTAFYLCASSSGDRGNNQPQHFGDGTRLSIL.

Comment on this clone: An end of the junction does not agree with germline; a read error may underlie this. This chain links TRBV7-9 with TRBJ2-1; D may be TRBD1 (6 bases). This CDR3 is built from 16 residues. Germline CDR1 and CDR2: SEHNR and FQNEAQ (reference sequence). The CDR3 DNA follows: TGTTCCAGCAGCCGAAGGACAGAGAGCTCCTACAATGAGCAGTTCTTC. Translation: CSSSRRTESSYNEQFF.

The chain carries TRBV4-3 and TRBJ2-1; tentative D call: TRBD1 (5 bases). CDR3 length equals 14 residues. The V end was cut by 0 bases, the J end by 15 bases, with 18 bases between. Germline V lookup: CDR1 LGHNA, CDR2 YSLEER. The CDR3 is CASSQDFDDSPVFF. In DNA, the CDR3 is TGCGCCAGCAGCCAAGATTTCGACGACAGCCCCGTGTTCTTC.

The chain has TRBV5-1 and TRBJ2-7, with D possibly being TRBD1 (6 bases). The germline V gene encodes CDR1 SGHRS and CDR2 YFSETQ. Between the trimmed V and J ends, which lost 0 bases and 5 bases, there was a span of 9 bases. There are 13 residues in the CDR3. The DNA for the CDR3 is TGCGCCAGCAGCTTGGCGGGGACAAACGAGCAGTACTTC. It yields the protein CASSLAGTNEQYF.

This chain links TRBV27 with TRBJ2-7; 10 bases align to TRBD2. The germline CDR1 and CDR2 sequences are MNHEY and SMNVEV (reference sequence). This CDR3 spans 14 amino acids. The junction had 7 bases not matched to a gene; V was cut back by 7 bases and J by 4 bases. CDR3: CASTASGSKYEQYF. The DNA of the CDR3 is TGTGCCAGCACCGCTAGCGGGAGTAAATACGAGCAGTACTTC.

V is TRBV6-5 and J is TRBJ1-5, with 8 positions matching TRBD1. The CDR3 runs 15 residues. The V segment lost 5 bases and the J segment 2 bases; nucleotides outside the gene matches: 5. Germline V lookup: CDR1 MNHEY, CDR2 SVGAGI. The CDR3 DNA follows: TGTGCCAGCAGTATGGACAGGGCTGGCAATCAGCCCCAGCATTTT. It translates to CASSMDRAGNQPQHF.

This chain links TRBV30 with TRBJ2-5, with D possibly TRBD1 on 5 matching bases. The CDR3 has 14 amino acids. V lost 1 base and J lost 4, with 13 bases in between. The germline CDR1 and CDR2 sequences are GTSNPN and SVGIG (reference sequence). The CDR3 coding sequence is TGTGCCTGGAGTGGGTTCCGTGGGGCAGAGACCCAGTACTTC. This sequence encodes CAWSGFRGAETQYF.